The 10 T cell receptor beta chains listed next were all sequenced from one sample in a study of multiple sclerosis patients with progressive multifocal leukoencephalopathy. Generated by immunoSEQ multiplex PCR, the TCRdb table keeps only in-frame clones and is missing some. In the table there are around 30,000 clones, about 88% of which are singletons. Noted time point: before natalizumab initiation. The sequenced material came from PBMCs. The receptor source for this set is a human donor with multiple sclerosis.

CDR3 DNA: TGTGCCAGCAGCCCGACAGGGTCTACGACCTACGAGCAGTACTTC. Its translation is CASSPTGSTTYEQYF. J is TRBJ2-7 and V is TRBV11-3; 7 bases align to TRBD1. V shed 5 bases and J 2 bases; nucleotides not matched to a gene: 9. The CDR3 sequence is 15 residues long. CDR1 is SGHNT and CDR2 is YENEEA in the germline V gene.

The chain employs TRBV7-2 and TRBJ1-1; D unclear. The V gene lost 4 bases and the J gene lost 1 base, with 16 bases spanning the gap. Germline V gene lookup returns CDR1 SGHTA and CDR2 FQGNSA. There are 16 residues in the CDR3. DNA of the CDR3: TGTGCCAGCAGCTGGGTAGGGCTAAGGGCGAACACTGAAGCTTTCTTT. This gives the protein CASSWVGLRANTEAFF.

This clone was detected only a few times. CDR3 DNA sequence: TGCGCCAGCAGCCCCAGCGGGGGGCAGACCACTGAAGCTTTCTTT. Encoded protein: CASSPSGGQTTEAFF. The chain employs TRBV4-1 and TRBJ1-1, with D tentatively TRBD1 (6 bases). V lost 4 bases and J lost 4, with 16 bases in between. The V gene's germline CDR1 is MGHRA and CDR2 YSYEKL. This CDR3 region has 15 residues.

The chain combines TRBV9 with TRBJ2-3; a possible D gene is TRBD2 (5 bases). From germline, CDR1 is SGDLS and CDR2 YYNGEE. This CDR3 region has 14 residues. V was clipped by 0 bases and J by 0 bases, with 5 bases between them. CDR3 sequence (DNA): TGTGCCAGCAGCGTAGGCGGGAGCACAGATACGCAGTATTTT. This codes for CASSVGGSTDTQYF.

The V gene is TRBV28, the J gene TRBJ1-2; 9 bases align to TRBD1. V lost 3 bases to trimming and J lost 2 bases; unmatched junction nucleotides: 4. The CDR3 is 15 amino acids. Germline assignment: CDR1 MDHEN and CDR2 SYDVKM. CDR3 sequence reads: CASSFRGTGNYGYTF. In DNA form, the CDR3 reads TGTGCCAGCAGTTTCCGAGGGACAGGGAACTATGGCTACACCTTC.

A single count supports this clone. The chain links TRBV21-1 to TRBJ1-2; TRBD1 is the table's D call and was not checked against the DNA. TRBV21-1 is flagged as a pseudogene. The CDR3 has 16 residues. CDR3 protein: CASSRILPGTATGYTF. The CDR3 DNA follows: TGTGCCAGCAGCCGAATCCTCCCTGGGACAGCTACCGGCTACACCTTC.

V gene TRBV6-6 combines with J gene TRBJ1-2, with D maybe TRBD1 (5 bases). Germline CDR1 and CDR2: MNHNY and SVGAGI (reference sequence). The CDR3 loop spans 14 amino acids. Trimming shortened V by 2 bases and J by 4 bases, and 11 bases separated the two germline ends. The CDR3, as DNA: TGTGCCAGCAGTTACACTGGACACCGCTATGGCTACACCTTC. As protein: CASSYTGHRYGYTF.

A single count supports this clone. J is TRBJ2-3 and V is TRBV5-4; 11 nucleotides agree with TRBD2. The germline gives CDR1 SGHNT, CDR2 YYREEE (reference sequence). J lost 3 bases, V lost 4 bases, and 4 bases had no gene match. CDR3 length equals 15 residues. This CDR3 is CASSRSGGGTDTQYF. The CDR3 nucleotides read TGTGCCAGCAGCCGTAGCGGGGGGGGGACAGATACGCAGTATTTT.

The chain employs TRBV7-2 and TRBJ2-1, with 10 bases fitting TRBD2. After removal of 0 bases from V and 8 bases from J, the junction contained 4 bases not matched to a gene. The CDR3 sequence is 15 residues long. The germline V gene has CDR1 SGHTA and CDR2 FQGNSA. The CDR3 loop is CASSLASGRSDEQFF. Written as DNA, the CDR3 is TGTGCCAGCAGCTTAGCTAGCGGGAGGTCGGATGAGCAGTTCTTC. Full variable domain (remainder filled in from reference TRBV7-2 and TRBJ2-1): GAGVSQSPSNKVTEKGKDVELRCDPISGHTALYWYRQSLGQGLEFLIYFQGNSAPDKSGLPSDRFSAERTGGSVSTLTIQRTQQEDSAVYLCASSLASGRSDEQFFGPGTRLTVL.

The V call is TRBV7-9, the J call TRBJ1-5; D gene unclear. V dropped 5 bases and J dropped 8 bases, with 13 bases sitting between them. In germline, CDR1 is SEHNR, CDR2 FQNEAQ (reference sequence). The CDR3 is made up of 13 amino acids. The CDR3 sequence is CASSTDRREPQHF. CDR3 nucleotide sequence: TGTGCCAGCAGCACCGATCGACGAGAGCCCCAGCATTTT.